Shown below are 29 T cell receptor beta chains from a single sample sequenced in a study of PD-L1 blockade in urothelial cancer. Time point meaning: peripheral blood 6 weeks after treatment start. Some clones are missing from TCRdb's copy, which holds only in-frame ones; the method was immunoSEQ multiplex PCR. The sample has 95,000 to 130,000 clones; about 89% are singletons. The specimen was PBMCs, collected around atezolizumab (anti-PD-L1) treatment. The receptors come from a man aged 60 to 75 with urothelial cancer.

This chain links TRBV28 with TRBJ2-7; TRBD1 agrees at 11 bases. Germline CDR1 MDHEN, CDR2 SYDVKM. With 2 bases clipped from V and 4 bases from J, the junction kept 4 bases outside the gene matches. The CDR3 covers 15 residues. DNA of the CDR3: TGTGCCAGCAGTTTAGGGGGACAGGGGGTTTACGAGCAGTACTTC. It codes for CASSLGGQGVYEQYF.

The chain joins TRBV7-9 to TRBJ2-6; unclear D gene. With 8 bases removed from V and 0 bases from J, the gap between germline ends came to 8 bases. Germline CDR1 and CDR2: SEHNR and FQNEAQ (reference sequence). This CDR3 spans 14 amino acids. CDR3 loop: CASVPSSGANVLTF. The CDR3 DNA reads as TGTGCCAGCGTCCCCTCCTCTGGGGCCAACGTCCTGACTTTC.

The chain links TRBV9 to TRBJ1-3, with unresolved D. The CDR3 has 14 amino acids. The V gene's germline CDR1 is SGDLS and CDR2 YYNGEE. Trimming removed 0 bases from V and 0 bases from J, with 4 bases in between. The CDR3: CASSVDLSGNTIYF. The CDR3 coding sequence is TGTGCCAGCAGCGTAGATCTCTCTGGAAACACCATATATTTT.

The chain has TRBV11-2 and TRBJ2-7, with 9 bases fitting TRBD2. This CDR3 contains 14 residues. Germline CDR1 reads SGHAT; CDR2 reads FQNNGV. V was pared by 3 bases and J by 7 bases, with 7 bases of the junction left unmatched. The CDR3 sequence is CASSFLAGIQEQYF. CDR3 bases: TGTGCCAGCAGCTTCCTAGCGGGGATACAGGAGCAGTACTTC.

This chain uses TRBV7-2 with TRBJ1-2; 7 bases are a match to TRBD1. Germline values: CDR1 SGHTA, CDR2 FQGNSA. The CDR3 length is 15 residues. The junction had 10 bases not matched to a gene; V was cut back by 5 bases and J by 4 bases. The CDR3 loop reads CASSPNLGQSYGYTF. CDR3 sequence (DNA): TGTGCCAGCAGCCCAAACCTGGGACAGAGCTATGGCTACACCTTC.

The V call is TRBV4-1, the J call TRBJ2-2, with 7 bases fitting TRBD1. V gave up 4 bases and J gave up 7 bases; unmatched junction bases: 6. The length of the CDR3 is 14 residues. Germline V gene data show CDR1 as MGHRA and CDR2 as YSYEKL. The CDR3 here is CASSRTGVDGELFF. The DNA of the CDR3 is TGCGCCAGCAGCCGAACAGGGGTAGACGGGGAGCTGTTTTTT.

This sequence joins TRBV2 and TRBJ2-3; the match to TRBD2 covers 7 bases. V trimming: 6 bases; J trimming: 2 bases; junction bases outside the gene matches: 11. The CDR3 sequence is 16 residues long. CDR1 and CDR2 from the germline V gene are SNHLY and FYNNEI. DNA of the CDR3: TGTGCCAGCAGGGCGGGGAGGGCCTCTTACACAGATACGCAGTATTTT. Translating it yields CASRAGRASYTDTQYF.

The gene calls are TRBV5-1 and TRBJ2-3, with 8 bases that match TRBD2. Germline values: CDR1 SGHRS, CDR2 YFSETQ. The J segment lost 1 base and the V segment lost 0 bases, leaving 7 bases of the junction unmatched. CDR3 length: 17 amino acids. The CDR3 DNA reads TGCGCCAGCAGCTTGGGAAACCTAGCGGGCGGCACAGATACGCAGTATTTT. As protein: CASSLGNLAGGTDTQYF.

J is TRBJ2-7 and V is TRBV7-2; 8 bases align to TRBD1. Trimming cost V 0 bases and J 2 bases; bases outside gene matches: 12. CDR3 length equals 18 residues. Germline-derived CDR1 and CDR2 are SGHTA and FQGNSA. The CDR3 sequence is CASSLAFSGTGLAYEQYF. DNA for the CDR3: TGTGCCAGCAGCTTAGCTTTCTCCGGGACAGGCCTTGCCTACGAGCAGTACTTC.

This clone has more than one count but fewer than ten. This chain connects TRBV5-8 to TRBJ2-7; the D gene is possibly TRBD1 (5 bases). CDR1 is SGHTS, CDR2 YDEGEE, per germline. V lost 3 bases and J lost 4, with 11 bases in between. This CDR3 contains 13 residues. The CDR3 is CASSSTAQYEQYF. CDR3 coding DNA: TGTGCCAGCAGCTCGACAGCTCAATACGAGCAGTACTTC.

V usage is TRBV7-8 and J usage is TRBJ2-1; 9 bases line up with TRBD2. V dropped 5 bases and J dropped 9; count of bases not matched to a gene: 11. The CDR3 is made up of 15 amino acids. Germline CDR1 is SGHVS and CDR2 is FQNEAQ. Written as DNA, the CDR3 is TGTGCCAGCAGCCCACGAGCGGGAGGTCCGTTTGAGCAGTTCTTC. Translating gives CASSPRAGGPFEQFF. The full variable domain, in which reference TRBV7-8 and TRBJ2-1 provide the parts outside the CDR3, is GAGVSQSPRYKVAKRGQDVALRCDPISGHVSLFWYQQALGQGPEFLTYFQNEAQLDKSGLPSDRFFAERPEGSVSTLKIQRTQQEDSAVYLCASSPRAGGPFEQFFGPGTRLTVL.

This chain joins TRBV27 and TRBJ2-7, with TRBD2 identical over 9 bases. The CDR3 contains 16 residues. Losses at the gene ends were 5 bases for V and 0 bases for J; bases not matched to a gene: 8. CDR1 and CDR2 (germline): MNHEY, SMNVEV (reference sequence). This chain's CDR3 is CASSQGLAQSSYEQYF. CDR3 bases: TGTGCCAGCAGTCAGGGACTAGCCCAGAGCTCCTACGAGCAGTACTTC.

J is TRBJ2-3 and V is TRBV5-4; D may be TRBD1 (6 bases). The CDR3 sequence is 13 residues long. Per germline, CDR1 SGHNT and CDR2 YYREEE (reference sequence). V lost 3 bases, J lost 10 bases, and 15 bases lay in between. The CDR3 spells CASSSLDRIAQYF. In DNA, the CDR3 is TGTGCCAGCAGCTCTCTCGACAGGATTGCGCAGTATTTT.

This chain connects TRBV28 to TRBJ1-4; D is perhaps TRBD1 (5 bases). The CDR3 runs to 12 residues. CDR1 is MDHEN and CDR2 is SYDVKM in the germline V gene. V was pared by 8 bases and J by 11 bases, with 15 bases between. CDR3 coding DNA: TGTGCCAGCCTAGGGGCTCGCTGGAAACTGTTTTTT. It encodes CASLGARWKLFF.

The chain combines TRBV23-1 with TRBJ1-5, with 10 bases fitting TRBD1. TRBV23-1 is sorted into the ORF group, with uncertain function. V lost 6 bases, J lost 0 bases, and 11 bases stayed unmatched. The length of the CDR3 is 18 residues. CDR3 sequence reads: CASSRDRGVPISNQPQHF. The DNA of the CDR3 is TGCGCCAGCAGCCGGGACAGGGGCGTTCCTATTAGCAATCAGCCCCAGCATTTT.

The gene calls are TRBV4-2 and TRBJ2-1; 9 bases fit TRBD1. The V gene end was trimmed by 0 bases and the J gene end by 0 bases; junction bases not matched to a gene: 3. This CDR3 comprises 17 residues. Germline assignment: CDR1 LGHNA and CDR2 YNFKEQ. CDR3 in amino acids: CASSQEGTGYSYNEQFF. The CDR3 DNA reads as TGTGCCAGCAGCCAAGAGGGGACAGGGTACTCCTACAATGAGCAGTTCTTC.

CDR3 bases: TGTGCCAGCAGGCATGACACCGAGACCCAGTACTTC. Translation: CASRHDTETQYF. The genes are TRBV6-1 and TRBJ2-5; D gene uncertain. Germline V lookup: CDR1 MNHNS, CDR2 SASEGT. Trimming shortened V by 6 bases and J by 5 bases, and 10 bases separated the two germline ends. The CDR3 spans 12 residues.

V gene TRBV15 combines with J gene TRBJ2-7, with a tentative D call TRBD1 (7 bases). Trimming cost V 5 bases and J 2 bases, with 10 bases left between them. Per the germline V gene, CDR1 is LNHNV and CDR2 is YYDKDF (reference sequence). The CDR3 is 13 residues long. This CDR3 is CATSGGTAYEQYF. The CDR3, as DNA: TGTGCCACCAGCGGAGGGACAGCCTACGAGCAGTACTTC. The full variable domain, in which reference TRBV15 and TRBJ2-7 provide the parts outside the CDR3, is DAMVIQNPRYQVTQFGKPVTLSCSQTLNHNVMYWYQQKSSQAPKLLFHYYDKDFNNEADTPDNFQSRRPNTSFCFLDIRSPGLGDTAMYLCATSGGTAYEQYFGPGTRLTVT.

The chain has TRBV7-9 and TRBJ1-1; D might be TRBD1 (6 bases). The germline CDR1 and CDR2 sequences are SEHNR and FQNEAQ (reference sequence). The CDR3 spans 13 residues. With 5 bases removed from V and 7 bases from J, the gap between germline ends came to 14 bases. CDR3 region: CASSPRDTVEAFF. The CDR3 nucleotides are TGTGCCAGCAGCCCCCGGGACACGGTTGAAGCTTTCTTT.

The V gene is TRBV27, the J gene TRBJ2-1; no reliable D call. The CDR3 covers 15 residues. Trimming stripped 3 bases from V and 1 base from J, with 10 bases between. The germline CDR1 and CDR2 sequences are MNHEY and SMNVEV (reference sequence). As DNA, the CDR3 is TGTGCCAGCAGTTTCCAAGAGAAGTCCTACAATGAGCAGTTCTTC. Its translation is CASSFQEKSYNEQFF.

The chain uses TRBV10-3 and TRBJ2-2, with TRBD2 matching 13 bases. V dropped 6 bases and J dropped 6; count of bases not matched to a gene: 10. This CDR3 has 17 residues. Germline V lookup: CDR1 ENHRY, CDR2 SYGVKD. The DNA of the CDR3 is TGTGCCATCAGCGATCCCCCGGGACTAGCGGGGCCCGGGGAGCTGTTTTTT. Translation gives CAISDPPGLAGPGELFF.

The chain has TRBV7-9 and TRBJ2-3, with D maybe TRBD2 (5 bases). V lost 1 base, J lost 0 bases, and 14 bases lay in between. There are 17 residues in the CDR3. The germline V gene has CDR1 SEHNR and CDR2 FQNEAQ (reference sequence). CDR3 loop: CASSLGLTDPSTDTQYF. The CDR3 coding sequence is TGTGCCAGCAGCTTAGGACTAACGGATCCTAGCACAGATACGCAGTATTTT.

CDR3 region: CASSSAGELFF. The CDR3, as DNA: TGTGCCAGCAGCTCCGCCGGGGAGCTGTTTTTT. The chain recombines TRBV11-3 with TRBJ2-2; D not certain. Germline lookup yields CDR1 SGHNT and CDR2 YENEEA. The V end lost 4 bases, the J end lost 6 bases, and 3 bases lay between the germline ends. The CDR3 is 11 residues long. Together with reference TRBV11-3 and TRBJ2-2, the CDR3 gives the full variable domain: EAGVVQSPRYKIIEKKQPVAFWCNPISGHNTLYWYLQNLGQGPELLIRYENEEAVDDSQLPKDRFSAERLKGVDSTLKIQPAELGDSAVYLCASSSAGELFFGEGSRLTVL.

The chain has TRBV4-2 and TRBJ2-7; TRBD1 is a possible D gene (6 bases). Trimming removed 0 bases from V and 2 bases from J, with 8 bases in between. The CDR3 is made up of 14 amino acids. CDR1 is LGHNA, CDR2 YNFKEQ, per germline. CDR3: CASSQDRQAYEQYF. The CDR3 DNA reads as TGTGCCAGCAGCCAAGATCGACAGGCCTACGAGCAGTACTTC.

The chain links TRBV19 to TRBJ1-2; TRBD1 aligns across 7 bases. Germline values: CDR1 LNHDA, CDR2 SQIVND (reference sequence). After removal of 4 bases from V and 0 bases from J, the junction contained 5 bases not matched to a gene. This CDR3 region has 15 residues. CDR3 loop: CASSRPGTANYGYTF. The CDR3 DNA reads TGTGCCAGTAGTAGACCCGGGACAGCTAACTATGGCTACACCTTC.

CDR3 nucleotide sequence: TGTGCCAGCAGCGTAGGGATAGGTAGGGAGTCCTACGAGCAGTACTTC. Translation: CASSVGIGRESYEQYF. The chain employs TRBV9 and TRBJ2-7; D possibly corresponds to TRBD2 (5 bases). Trimming left V 0 bases short and J 1 base short, with 14 bases between. Germline CDR1 is SGDLS and CDR2 is YYNGEE. The CDR3 has 16 residues.

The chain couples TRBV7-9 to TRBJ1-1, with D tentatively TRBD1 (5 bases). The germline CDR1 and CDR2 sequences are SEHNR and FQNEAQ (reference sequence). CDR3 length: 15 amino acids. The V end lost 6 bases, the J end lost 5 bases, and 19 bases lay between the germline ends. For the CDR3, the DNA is TGTGCCAGCAGTCCGACGGGGGGAAGTCGGACTGAAGCTTTCTTT. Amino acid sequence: CASSPTGGSRTEAFF.

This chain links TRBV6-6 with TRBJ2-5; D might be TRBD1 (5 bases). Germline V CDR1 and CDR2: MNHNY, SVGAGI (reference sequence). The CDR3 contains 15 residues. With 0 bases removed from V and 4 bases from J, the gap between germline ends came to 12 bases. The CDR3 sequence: CASSYSQGSLETQYF. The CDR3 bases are TGTGCCAGCAGTTACTCGCAGGGTAGCTTAGAGACCCAGTACTTC.

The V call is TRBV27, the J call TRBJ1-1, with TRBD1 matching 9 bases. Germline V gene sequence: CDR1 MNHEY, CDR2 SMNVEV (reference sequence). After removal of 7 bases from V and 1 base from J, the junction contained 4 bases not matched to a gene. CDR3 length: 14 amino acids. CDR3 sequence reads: CASMKQGANTEAFF. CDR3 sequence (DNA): TGTGCCAGCATGAAACAGGGGGCGAACACTGAAGCTTTCTTT.